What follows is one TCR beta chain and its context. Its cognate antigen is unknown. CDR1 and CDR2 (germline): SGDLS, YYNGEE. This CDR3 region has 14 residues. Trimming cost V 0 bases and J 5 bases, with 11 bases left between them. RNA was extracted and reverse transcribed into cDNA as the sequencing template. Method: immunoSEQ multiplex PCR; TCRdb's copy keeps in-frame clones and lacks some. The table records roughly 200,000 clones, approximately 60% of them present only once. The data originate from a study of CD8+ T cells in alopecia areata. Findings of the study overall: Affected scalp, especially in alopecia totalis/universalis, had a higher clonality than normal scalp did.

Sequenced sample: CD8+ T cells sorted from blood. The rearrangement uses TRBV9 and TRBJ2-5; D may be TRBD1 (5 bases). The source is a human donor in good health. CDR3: CASSVGGSGETQYF. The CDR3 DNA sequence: TGTGCCAGCAGCGTAGGGGGATCAGGGGAGACCCAGTACTTC.